Here is one T cell receptor beta chain with its context. Antigen specificity is unknown. The source of the sample is a study of glioma-infiltrating T cells. The study's findings and limits: Gliomas, especially low-grade, showed above-expected tissue-blood divergence; non-neoplastic patients showed below.

Germline V gene lookup returns CDR1 MNHEY and CDR2 SVGAGI. The V and J ends lost 5 bases and 9 bases respectively, with 23 bases between them. The CDR3 has 16 amino acids. TCR alpha and beta CDR3 regions were amplified from RNA using iRepertoire nested multiplex PCR. TCRdb ran MiXCR on the multiplex PCR reads and lists one entry per CDR3 protein. The profile shows about 140,000 distinct CDR3 sequences, about 39% of them singletons. The chain combines TRBV6-5 with TRBJ2-1; tentatively, D is TRBD1 or TRBD2 (6 bases each). Sequencing was carried out using glioma tissue, nonneoplastic brain tissue, or PBMCs (not recorded which). The sequence derives from a human donor with low-grade glioma or glioblastoma, undergoing nonglioma brain surgery, or in good health (not recorded which). In DNA, the CDR3 is TGTGCCAGCAGTACCGGTTGGAGGGGGGCTTATTTTGAGCAGTTCTTC. Encoded protein: CASSTGWRGAYFEQFF.